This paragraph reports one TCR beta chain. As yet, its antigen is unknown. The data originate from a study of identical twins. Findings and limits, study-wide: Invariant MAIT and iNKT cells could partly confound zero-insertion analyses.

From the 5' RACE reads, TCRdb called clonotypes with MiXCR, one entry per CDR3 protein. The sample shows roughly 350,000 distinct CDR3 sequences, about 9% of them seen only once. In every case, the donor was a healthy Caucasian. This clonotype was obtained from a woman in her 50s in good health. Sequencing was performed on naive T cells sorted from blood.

The CDR3 DNA reads TGCAGTGCTAGAATTTTAGGGGGGGGCTCCTACAATGAGCAGTTCTTC. Its protein product is CSARILGGGSYNEQFF. The rearrangement joins TRBV20-1 to TRBJ2-1; D perhaps matches TRBD2 (7 bases). V was clipped by 2 bases and J by 0 bases, with 14 bases between them. The CDR3 runs 16 residues. Germline V gives CDR1 DFQATT, CDR2 SNEGSKA (reference sequence).